The 17 T cell receptor beta chains below come from one sample, sequenced in a study of blood T cell repertoires in COVID-19. Produced via immunoSEQ multiplex PCR; TCRdb's table is partial and in-frame only. The table records some 140,000 clones, around 85% of them present only once. Sequencing was performed on peripheral blood. These receptors were taken from a man in his 60s with COVID-19, enrolled during active disease.

This chain joins TRBV24-1 and TRBJ1-1; tentatively, D is TRBD1 (5 bases). The V gene's germline CDR1 is KGHDR and CDR2 SFDVKD. Trimming stripped 2 bases from V and 4 bases from J, with 7 bases between. This CDR3 is 13 amino acids long. The CDR3 bases are TGTGCCACCAGTGATTCAGGGATCACTGAAGCTTTCTTT. Translating it yields CATSDSGITEAFF.

This rearrangement joins TRBV6-2 or TRBV6-3 to TRBJ2-2; D is possibly TRBD1 (6 bases). V was clipped by 2 bases and J by 0 bases, with 22 bases between them. The CDR3 is made up of 20 amino acids. Germline CDR1 reads MNHEY; CDR2 reads SVGEGT. CDR3: CASSYRTKTGTGSNTGELFF. In DNA, the CDR3 is TGTGCCAGCAGTTACCGCACTAAAACAGGAACAGGGTCGAACACCGGGGAGCTGTTTTTT.

This chain uses TRBV7-9 with TRBJ2-2; tentative D call: TRBD2 (6 bases). The ends were cut back, 0 bases at V and 6 bases at J, with 8 bases in the middle. The CDR3 runs to 14 residues. Germline lookup yields CDR1 SEHNR and CDR2 FQNEAQ (reference sequence). The CDR3 spells CASSLAQRAGELFF. CDR3 in DNA: TGTGCCAGCAGCTTAGCTCAGCGGGCCGGGGAGCTGTTTTTT.

V is TRBV3-1 (or the pseudogene TRBV3-2) and J is TRBJ2-3, with D tentatively TRBD2 (6 bases). The CDR3 covers 15 residues. The V end was cut by 5 bases, the J end by 0 bases, with 12 bases between. Germline CDR1 reads LGHDT; CDR2 reads YNNKEL (reference sequence). The CDR3 sequence is CASSSRGVSTDTQYF. DNA for the CDR3: TGTGCCAGCAGCTCCCGCGGGGTGAGCACAGATACGCAGTATTTT.

This chain connects TRBV7-2 to TRBJ2-5; D is undetermined. The length of the CDR3 is 13 residues. V gave up 0 bases and J gave up 4 bases, with 6 bases separating them. In germline, CDR1 is SGHTA, CDR2 FQGNSA. CDR3 loop: CASSLASRETQYF. The CDR3 coding sequence is TGTGCCAGCAGCTTAGCGAGTCGAGAGACCCAGTACTTC.

CDR3 in amino acids: CASSYRETEAFF. CDR3 coding DNA: TGTGCCAGCTCGTACAGGGAAACTGAAGCTTTCTTT. This chain joins TRBV18 and TRBJ1-1, with D maybe TRBD1 (6 bases). The CDR3 runs to 12 residues. Trimming cost V 6 bases and J 5 bases, with 10 bases left between them. Looked up from germline, CDR1 is KGHSH and CDR2 is LQKENI. The full variable domain, in which reference TRBV18 and TRBJ1-1 provide the parts outside the CDR3, is NAGVMQNPRHLVRRRGQEARLRCSPMKGHSHVYWYRQLPEEGLKFMVYLQKENIIDESGMPKERFSAEFPKEGPSILRIQQVVRGDSAAYFCASSYRETEAFFGQGTRLTVV.

This chain links TRBV5-6 with TRBJ1-5, with a possible D match to TRBD1 (5 bases). The V end was cut by 3 bases, the J end by 5 bases, with 15 bases between. Germline CDR1 SGHDT, CDR2 YYEEEE. The CDR3 extends over 15 amino acids. The CDR3 region is CASSSSGQIYQPQHF. The CDR3 DNA sequence: TGTGCCAGCAGCTCCTCAGGGCAAATTTATCAGCCCCAGCATTTT.

CDR3 DNA: TGTGCCAGCAGCTTGCCGCCAGGGAGGGGATACACCTTC. It translates to CASSLPPGRGYTF. V gene TRBV5-6 combines with J gene TRBJ1-2, with a possible D match to TRBD1 (5 bases). V was clipped by 1 base and J by 11 bases, with 15 bases between them. Germline CDR1 and CDR2: SGHDT and YYEEEE. The CDR3 sequence is 13 residues long.

In this sample, this clone turned up a few times. This chain uses TRBV2 with TRBJ2-5, with 8 positions matching TRBD2. The CDR3 consists of 14 residues. The junction had 7 bases not matched to a gene; V was cut back by 10 bases and J by 0 bases. Germline V gene sequence: CDR1 SNHLY, CDR2 FYNNEI. CDR3 in DNA: TGTGCCACTCCACTAGCGGCGAACCAAGAGACCCAGTACTTC. Translation: CATPLAANQETQYF. The full variable domain, with the rest looked up from reference TRBV2 and TRBJ2-5, is EPEVTQTPSHQVTQMGQEVILRCVPISNHLYFYWYRQILGQKVEFLVSFYNNEISEKSEIFDDQFSVERPDGSNFTLKIRSTKLEDSAMYFCATPLAANQETQYFGPGTRLLVL.

This chain connects TRBV3-1 (or the pseudogene TRBV3-2) to TRBJ2-1; 10 nucleotides line up with TRBD2. Germline loops: CDR1 LGHDT, CDR2 YNNKEL (reference sequence). V lost 3 bases to trimming and J lost 10 bases; unmatched junction nucleotides: 9. The CDR3 extends over 15 amino acids. The CDR3 region is CASSHGLAGAQEQFF. In DNA form, the CDR3 reads TGTGCCAGCAGCCATGGGCTAGCGGGGGCCCAAGAGCAGTTCTTC.

The chain's CDR3 is CASSFVSTNYGYTF. CDR3 DNA sequence: TGTGCCAGCAGTTTTGTGAGCACTAACTATGGCTACACCTTC. This chain links TRBV28 with TRBJ1-2; D call uncertain. The germline V gene has CDR1 MDHEN and CDR2 SYDVKM. V lost 3 bases and J lost 0, with 8 bases in between. The length of the CDR3 is 14 residues.

This chain links TRBV11-2 with TRBJ2-5, with TRBD1 matching over 8 bases. Germline CDR1 and CDR2: SGHAT and FQNNGV. CDR3 length: 14 residues. V trimming: 5 bases; J trimming: 5 bases; junction bases outside the gene matches: 7. The DNA for the CDR3 is TGTGCCAGCAGCCCCGGACAGGGCTGGGAGACCCAGTACTTC. It encodes CASSPGQGWETQYF. The whole variable domain, filled in from reference TRBV11-2 and TRBJ2-5, reads EAGVAQSPRYKIIEKRQSVAFWCNPISGHATLYWYQQILGQGPKLLIQFQNNGVVDDSQLPKDRFSAERLKGVDSTLKIQPAKLEDSAVYLCASSPGQGWETQYFGPGTRLLVL.

The chain combines TRBV30 with TRBJ2-7; TRBD2 aligns across 8 bases. This CDR3 contains 13 residues. With V trimmed by 4 bases and J by 3 bases, 5 bases remained unmatched. Germline V gene data show CDR1 as GTSNPN and CDR2 as SVGIG (reference sequence). DNA of the CDR3: TGTGCCTGGACCGGGAGGGTCGGCTACGAGCAGTACTTC. Translation gives CAWTGRVGYEQYF.

The chain links TRBV5-1 to TRBJ1-1, with D possibly being TRBD1 (6 bases). Trimming cost V 0 bases and J 0 bases, with 6 bases left between them. The CDR3 sequence is 14 residues long. CDR1 is SGHRS and CDR2 is YFSETQ in the germline V gene. The CDR3 sequence: CASSLGTVNTEAFF. DNA of the CDR3: TGCGCCAGCAGCTTGGGGACAGTGAACACTGAAGCTTTCTTT. The full variable domain, with the rest looked up from reference TRBV5-1 and TRBJ1-1, is KAGVTQTPRYLIKTRGQQVTLSCSPISGHRSVSWYQQTPGQGLQFLFEYFSETQRNKGNFPGRFSGRQFSNSRSEMNVSTLELGDSALYLCASSLGTVNTEAFFGQGTRLTVV.

This chain links TRBV12-5 with TRBJ2-2; 7 bases line up with TRBD1. The CDR3 consists of 14 residues. The V and J ends lost 6 bases and 7 bases, in that order; junction bases with no gene match: 8. CDR1 is LGHNT and CDR2 is FRNRAP in the germline V gene. The CDR3 loop reads CASGPDRLDGELFF. In DNA, the CDR3 is TGTGCTAGTGGCCCGGACAGGTTGGACGGGGAGCTGTTTTTT.

The V and J genes are TRBV5-1 and TRBJ2-2; D is perhaps TRBD2 (6 bases). The germline V gene has CDR1 SGHRS and CDR2 YFSETQ. The V and J ends lost 4 bases and 3 bases respectively, with 19 bases between them. The CDR3 covers 17 residues. CDR3 nucleotide sequence: TGCGCCAGCAGCCCGCATGGAGGGATTATCGACACCGGGGAGCTGTTTTTT. This encodes CASSPHGGIIDTGELFF. Using reference TRBV5-1 and TRBJ2-2 for the parts outside the CDR3, the full variable domain is KAGVTQTPRYLIKTRGQQVTLSCSPISGHRSVSWYQQTPGQGLQFLFEYFSETQRNKGNFPGRFSGRQFSNSRSEMNVSTLELGDSALYLCASSPHGGIIDTGELFFGEGSRLTVL.

This chain uses TRBV28 with TRBJ2-7; 10 nucleotides line up with TRBD1. Germline CDR1 reads MDHEN; CDR2 reads SYDVKM. Unmatched junction bases numbered 5, after V lost 6 bases and J lost 0 bases. This CDR3 has 15 residues. The CDR3 DNA reads as TGTGCCAGCAGCCCCTGGACAGGGGGCTCCTACGAGCAGTACTTC. It translates to CASSPWTGGSYEQYF.